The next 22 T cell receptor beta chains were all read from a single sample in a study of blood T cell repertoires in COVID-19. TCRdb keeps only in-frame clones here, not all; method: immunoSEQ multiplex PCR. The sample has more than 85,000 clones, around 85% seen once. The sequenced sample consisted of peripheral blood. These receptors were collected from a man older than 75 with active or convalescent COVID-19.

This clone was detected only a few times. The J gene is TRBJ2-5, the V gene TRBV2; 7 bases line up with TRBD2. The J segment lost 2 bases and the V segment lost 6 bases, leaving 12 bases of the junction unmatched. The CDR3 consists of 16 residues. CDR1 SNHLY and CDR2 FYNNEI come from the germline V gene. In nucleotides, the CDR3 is TGTGCCAGCAGCTTTATGTCTAGCGGATGGCAAGAGACCCAGTACTTC. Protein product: CASSFMSSGWQETQYF. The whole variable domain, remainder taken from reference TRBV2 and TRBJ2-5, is EPEVTQTPSHQVTQMGQEVILRCVPISNHLYFYWYRQILGQKVEFLVSFYNNEISEKSEIFDDQFSVERPDGSNFTLKIRSTKLEDSAMYFCASSFMSSGWQETQYFGPGTRLLVL.

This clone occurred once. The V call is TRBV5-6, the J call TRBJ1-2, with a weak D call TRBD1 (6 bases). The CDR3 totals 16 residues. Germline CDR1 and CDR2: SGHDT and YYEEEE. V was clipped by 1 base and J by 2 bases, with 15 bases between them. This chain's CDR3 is CASSLSFLGANYGYTF. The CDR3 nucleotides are TGTGCCAGCAGCTTGTCGTTCCTGGGGGCAAACTATGGCTACACCTTC.

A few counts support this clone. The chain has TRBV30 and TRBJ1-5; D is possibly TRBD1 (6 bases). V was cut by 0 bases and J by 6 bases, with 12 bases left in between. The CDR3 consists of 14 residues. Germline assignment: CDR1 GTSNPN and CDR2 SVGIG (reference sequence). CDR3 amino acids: CAWSVGTLSQPQHF. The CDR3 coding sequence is TGTGCCTGGAGTGTAGGGACATTGAGTCAGCCCCAGCATTTT.

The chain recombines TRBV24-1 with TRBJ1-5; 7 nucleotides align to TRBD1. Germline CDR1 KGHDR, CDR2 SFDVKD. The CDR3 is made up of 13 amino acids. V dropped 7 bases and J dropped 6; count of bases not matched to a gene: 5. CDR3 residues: CATRGQAGQPQHF. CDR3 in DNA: TGTGCCACCAGAGGACAGGCAGGTCAGCCCCAGCATTTT.

CDR3 loop: CASSQNRGVSGNTIYF. The CDR3 DNA reads as TGTGCCAGCAGCCAAAACAGGGGCGTCTCTGGAAACACCATATATTTT. V gene TRBV3-1 (or the pseudogene TRBV3-2) combines with J gene TRBJ1-3; 7 positions match TRBD1. The CDR3 spans 16 residues. CDR1 is LGHDT and CDR2 is YNNKEL in the germline V gene (reference sequence). Trimming removed 2 bases from V and 0 bases from J; junction bases left unmatched: 4.

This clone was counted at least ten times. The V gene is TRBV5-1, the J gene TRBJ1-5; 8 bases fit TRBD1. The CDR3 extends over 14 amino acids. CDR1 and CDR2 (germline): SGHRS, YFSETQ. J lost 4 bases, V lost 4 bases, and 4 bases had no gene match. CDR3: CASSPGTGNQPQHF. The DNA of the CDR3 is TGCGCCAGCAGCCCCGGGACAGGAAATCAGCCCCAGCATTTT.

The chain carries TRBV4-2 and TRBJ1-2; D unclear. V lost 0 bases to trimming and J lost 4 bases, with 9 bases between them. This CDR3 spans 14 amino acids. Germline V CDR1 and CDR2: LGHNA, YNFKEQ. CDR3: CASSQDRGFYGYTF. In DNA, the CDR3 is TGTGCCAGCAGCCAAGATCGCGGATTCTATGGCTACACCTTC.

The CDR3 DNA is TGCGCCAGCTCAAGAGCGGGGGTTGGCGAGACCCAGTACTTC. Its translation is CASSRAGVGETQYF. The chain couples TRBV5-1 to TRBJ2-5, with 8 bases fitting TRBD2. The V segment lost 7 bases and the J segment 5 bases; nucleotides outside the gene matches: 10. The germline V gene encodes CDR1 SGHRS and CDR2 YFSETQ. This CDR3 is built from 14 residues.

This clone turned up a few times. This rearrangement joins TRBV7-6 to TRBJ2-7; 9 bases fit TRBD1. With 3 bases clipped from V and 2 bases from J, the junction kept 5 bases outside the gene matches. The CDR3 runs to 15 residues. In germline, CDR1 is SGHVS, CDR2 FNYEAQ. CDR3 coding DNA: TGTGCCAGCAGCTTCGGACAGGGGACAACCTACGAGCAGTACTTC. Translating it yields CASSFGQGTTYEQYF.

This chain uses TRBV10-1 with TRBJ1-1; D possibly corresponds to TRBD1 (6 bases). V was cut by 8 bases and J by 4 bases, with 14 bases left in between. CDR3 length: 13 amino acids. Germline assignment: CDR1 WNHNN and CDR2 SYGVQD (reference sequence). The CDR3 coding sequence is TGCGCCAGCCAGTGGACGGACAGCACTGAAGCTTTCTTT. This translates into CASQWTDSTEAFF.

This CDR3 reads CASSIGRATYEQYF. For the CDR3, the DNA is TGTGCCAGTAGTATAGGCAGGGCGACCTACGAGCAGTACTTC. This chain connects TRBV19 to TRBJ2-7; perhaps TRBD1 as D (5 bases). V dropped 1 base and J dropped 2 bases, with 9 bases sitting between them. Germline CDR1 LNHDA, CDR2 SQIVND (reference sequence). This CDR3 contains 14 residues.

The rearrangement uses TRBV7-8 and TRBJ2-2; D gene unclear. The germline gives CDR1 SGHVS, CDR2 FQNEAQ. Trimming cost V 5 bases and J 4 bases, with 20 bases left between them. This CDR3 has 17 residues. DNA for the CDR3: TGTGCCAGCAGCAGAGCCCCGGAACAGTCTGGCACCGGGGAGCTGTTTTTT. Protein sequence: CASSRAPEQSGTGELFF. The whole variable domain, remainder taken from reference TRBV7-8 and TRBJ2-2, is GAGVSQSPRYKVAKRGQDVALRCDPISGHVSLFWYQQALGQGPEFLTYFQNEAQLDKSGLPSDRFFAERPEGSVSTLKIQRTQQEDSAVYLCASSRAPEQSGTGELFFGEGSRLTVL.

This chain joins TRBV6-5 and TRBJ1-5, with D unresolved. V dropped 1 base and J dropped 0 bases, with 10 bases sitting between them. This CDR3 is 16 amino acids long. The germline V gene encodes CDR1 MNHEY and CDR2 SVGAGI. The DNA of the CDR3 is TGTGCCAGCAGTTACTATTCAGTCGCTAGCAATCAGCCCCAGCATTTT. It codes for CASSYYSVASNQPQHF.

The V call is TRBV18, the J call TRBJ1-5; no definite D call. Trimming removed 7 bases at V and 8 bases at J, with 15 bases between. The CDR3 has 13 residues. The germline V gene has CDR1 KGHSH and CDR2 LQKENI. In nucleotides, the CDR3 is TGTGCCAGCTGTCGCGGGCAGACGGAGCCCCAGCATTTT. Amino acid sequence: CASCRGQTEPQHF.

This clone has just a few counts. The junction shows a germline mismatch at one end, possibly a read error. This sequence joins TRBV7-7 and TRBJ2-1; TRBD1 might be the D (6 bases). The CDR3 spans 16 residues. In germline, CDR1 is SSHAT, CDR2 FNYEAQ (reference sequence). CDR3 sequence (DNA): TGTGCTAGCAGCTCCAGACAGGAGAGCTCCTACAATGAGCAGTTCTTC. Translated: CASSSRQESSYNEQFF.

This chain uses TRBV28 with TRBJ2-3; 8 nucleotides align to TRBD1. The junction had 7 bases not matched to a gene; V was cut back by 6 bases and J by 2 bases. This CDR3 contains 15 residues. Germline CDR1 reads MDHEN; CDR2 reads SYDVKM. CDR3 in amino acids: CASRRLDRDTDTQYF. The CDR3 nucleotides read TGTGCCAGCAGAAGATTGGACAGGGACACAGATACGCAGTATTTT.

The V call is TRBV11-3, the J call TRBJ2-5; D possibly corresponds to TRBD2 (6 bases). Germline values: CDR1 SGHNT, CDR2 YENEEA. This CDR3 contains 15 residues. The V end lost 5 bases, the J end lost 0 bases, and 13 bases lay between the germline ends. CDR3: CASSKMRGDQETQYF. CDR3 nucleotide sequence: TGTGCCAGCAGCAAGATGCGCGGGGACCAAGAGACCCAGTACTTC.

In DNA, the CDR3 is TGTGCCAGCTCACCCCCCGGGACTAGCGGGGTGCTAGATACGCAGTATTTT. Protein sequence: CASSPPGTSGVLDTQYF. This sequence joins TRBV5-4 and TRBJ2-3, with 13 bases lining up with TRBD2. Germline CDR1 and CDR2: SGHNT and YYREEE (reference sequence). J lost 5 bases, V lost 7 bases, and 13 bases had no gene match. This CDR3 has 17 amino acids.

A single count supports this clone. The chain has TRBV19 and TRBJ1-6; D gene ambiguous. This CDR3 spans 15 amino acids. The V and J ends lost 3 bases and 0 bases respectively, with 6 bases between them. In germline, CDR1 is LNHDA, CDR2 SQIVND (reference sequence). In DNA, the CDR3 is TGTGCCAGTAGTATCGAGAGCTCCTATAATTCACCCCTCCACTTT. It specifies CASSIESSYNSPLHF.

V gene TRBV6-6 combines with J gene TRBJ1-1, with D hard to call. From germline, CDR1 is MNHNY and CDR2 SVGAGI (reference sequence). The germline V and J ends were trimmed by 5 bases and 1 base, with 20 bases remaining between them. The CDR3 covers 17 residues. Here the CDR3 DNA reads TGTGCCAGCAGTCATGACTCCCCGTACGCCCCGAACACTGAAGCTTTCTTT. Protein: CASSHDSPYAPNTEAFF.

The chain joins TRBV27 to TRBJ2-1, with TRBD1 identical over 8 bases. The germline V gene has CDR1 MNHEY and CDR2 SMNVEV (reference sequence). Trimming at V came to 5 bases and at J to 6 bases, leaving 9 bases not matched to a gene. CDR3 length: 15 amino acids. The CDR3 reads CASSPDRAPANEQFF. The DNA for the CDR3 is TGTGCCAGCAGTCCGGACAGGGCTCCGGCCAATGAGCAGTTCTTC.

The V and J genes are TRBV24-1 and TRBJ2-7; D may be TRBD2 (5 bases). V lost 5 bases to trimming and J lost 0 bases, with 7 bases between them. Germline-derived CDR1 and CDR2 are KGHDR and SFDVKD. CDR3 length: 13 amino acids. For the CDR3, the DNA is TGTGCCACCAGTGTGGCGGGCTCCTACGAGCAGTACTTC. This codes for CATSVAGSYEQYF.